This TCR beta chain derives from a study of blood T cell repertoires in COVID-19 (dated by TCRdb to the early 2020s). Describing the broader study: Samples from collaborators originated in the United States, Italy and Spain and spanned both the acute and convalescent phases of COVID-19. The material from the prospective study consisted of cDNA or gDNA derived from T cells, B-cell-depleted T cells, or PBMCs. Subjects who had been exposed to COVID-19, were actively infected with it, or had recovered from it provided the deeply sampled blood TCRbeta repertoires that made up the dataset. A freely available public database, intended as a resource for researchers studying the immune response to SARS-CoV-2, is where the repertoires were released. The samples were drawn from the first 160 participants of the ongoing ImmuneRACE study and from more than 1,000 subjects provided by 6 global collaborators. The sample metadata nearly always contained a de-identified subject ID, COVID-19 status, age in years and sex. Where HLA class I and class II types were available, the types were taken from metadata supplied by the sample provider, not from assay-based typing. Study-wide conclusions, independent of this receptor: How much clinical and demographic metadata was included differed by source and by participant, and the metadata was provided uncurated.

Reading from cysteine to phenylalanine, the CDR3 counts 15 amino acids. The entry retains the CDR3 DNA only, 45 bases that are in frame from base 1. CDR1 and CDR2, per the germline V gene (reference sequence), are SGHNT and YYREEE. Relative to germline, V is 2 bases shorter and J is 8 bases shorter, with 17 bases between their ends. With respect to this clone: No antigen is known for it. Base qualities were left out, and no much larger clone turns up one base away.

Whole blood was collected in K2EDTA tubes by collaborating institutions according to the institutions' own protocols. For TCRbeta analysis, collaborators shipped samples as frozen whole blood, isolated PBMCs, or DNA extracted from either of those sample types. The immunoSEQ Assay, a bias-controlled multiplex PCR, was used to amplify TCRbeta CDR3 regions from genomic DNA. Processing in the source paper ran as follows. Within the assay, amplification of reference gene primers was used to estimate how many nucleated cells each sample contained. Sequence reads were collapsed and filtered to measure the absolute abundance of every unique TCRbeta CDR3 rearrangement. For each sample, productive Simpson clonality was calculated as the square root of Simpson's diversity index across productive rearrangements. Drawn from immuneACCESS, this table holds only the in-frame rearrangements with V and J called that TCRdb kept. Clones are partly lost; checked studies trace under half to an unresolved V gene and leave the rest unexplained. The D gene and trimming were derived from the DNA, and the V and J assignments and clone size from that table. The sample table shows about 75,000 clones, and about nine tenths are seen once. The leading ten clones occupy roughly 2.5% of the sample.

The chain links TRBV5-4 with TRBJ2-1; the D gene is possibly TRBD2, with 6 bases matching. This receptor was identified in a human donor in a cohort sampled during active COVID-19. The source material was peripheral blood. The bases are TGTGCCAGCAGCTTTTCAGCGGGTGTCATCTATGAGCAGTTCTTC. Its translation reads: CASSFSAGVIYEQFF.